This T cell receptor beta chain derives from a study of neurological immune-mediated disorders. Study-level information: There were about 35 multiple sclerosis patients; about 30 were relapsing-remitting and 3 were secondary progressive.

The table lists this clonotype with many counts. As yet, its antigen is unknown. Each CDR3 protein is one row after TCRdb ran MiXCR on the 5' RACE reads. Of more than 45,000 distinct CDR3 sequences listed, more than 4% are singletons. Study conclusions and caveats: The greatest TCR clonal expansion occurred in HTLV-1-associated myelopathy and the least in multiple sclerosis, which fell below healthy controls. Expanded clones shared no identical CDR3 amino acid sequences across subjects, which suggested private TCR-beta repertoires in all groups.

The CDR3 is 13 amino acids. Germline values: CDR1 DFQATT, CDR2 SNEGSKA (reference sequence). V was cut by 4 bases and J by 9 bases, with 16 bases left in between. This clonotype originated in a man aged 45-65 years with multiple sclerosis. Material for sequencing was PBMCs. This chain joins TRBV20-1 and TRBJ2-4; D not resolved. Here the CDR3 DNA reads TGCAGTGCTAAGTCCCTAGAGGTGGGCATTCAGTACTTC. Protein: CSAKSLEVGIQYF.